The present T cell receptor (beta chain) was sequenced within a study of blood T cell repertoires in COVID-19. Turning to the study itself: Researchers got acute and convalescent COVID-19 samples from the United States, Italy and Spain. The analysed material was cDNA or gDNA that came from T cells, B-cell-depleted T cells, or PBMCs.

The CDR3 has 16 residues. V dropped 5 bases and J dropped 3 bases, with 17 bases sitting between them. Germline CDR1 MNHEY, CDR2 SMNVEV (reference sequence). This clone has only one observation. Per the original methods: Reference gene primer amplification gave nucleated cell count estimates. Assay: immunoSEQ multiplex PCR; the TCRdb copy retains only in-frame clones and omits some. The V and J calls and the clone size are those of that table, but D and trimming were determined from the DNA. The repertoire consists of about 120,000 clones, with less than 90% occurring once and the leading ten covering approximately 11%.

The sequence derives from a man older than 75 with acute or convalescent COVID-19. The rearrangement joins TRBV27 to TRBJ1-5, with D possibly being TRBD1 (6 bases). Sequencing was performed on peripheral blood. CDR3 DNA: TGTGCCAGCAGTCCCCAAGGGGGAGCCCTCAATCAGCCCCAGCATTTT. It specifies CASSPQGGALNQPQHF.